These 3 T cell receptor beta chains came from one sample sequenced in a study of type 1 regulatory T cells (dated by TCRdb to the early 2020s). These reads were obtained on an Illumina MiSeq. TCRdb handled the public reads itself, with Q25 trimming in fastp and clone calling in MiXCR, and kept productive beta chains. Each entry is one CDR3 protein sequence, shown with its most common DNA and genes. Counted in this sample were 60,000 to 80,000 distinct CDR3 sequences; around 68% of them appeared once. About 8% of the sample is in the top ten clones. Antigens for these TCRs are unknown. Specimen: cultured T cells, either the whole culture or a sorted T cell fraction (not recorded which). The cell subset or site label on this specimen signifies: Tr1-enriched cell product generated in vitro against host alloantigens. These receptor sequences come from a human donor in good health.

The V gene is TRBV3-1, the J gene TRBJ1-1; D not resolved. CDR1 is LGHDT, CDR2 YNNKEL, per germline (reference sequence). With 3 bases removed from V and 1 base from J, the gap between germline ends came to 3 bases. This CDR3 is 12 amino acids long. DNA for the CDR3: TGTGCCAGCAGCCAGGGGAACACTGAAGCTTTCTTT. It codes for CASSQGNTEAFF.

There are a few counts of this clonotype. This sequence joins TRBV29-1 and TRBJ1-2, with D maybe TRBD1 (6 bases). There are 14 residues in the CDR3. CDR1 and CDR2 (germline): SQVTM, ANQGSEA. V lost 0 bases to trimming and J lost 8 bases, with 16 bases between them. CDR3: CSVEEGAGERGYTF. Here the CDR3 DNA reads TGCAGCGTTGAAGAGGGGGCAGGGGAGAGAGGCTACACCTTC. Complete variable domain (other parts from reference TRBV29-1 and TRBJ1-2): SAVISQKPSRDICQRGTSLTIQCQVDSQVTMMFWYRQQPGQSLTLIATANQGSEATYESGFVIDKFPISRPNLTFSTLTVSNMSPEDSSIYLCSVEEGAGERGYTFGSGTRLTVV.

The DNA for the CDR3 is TGTGCCAGCAGTTCCAGGGGGAAACACATTCAGTACTTC. This encodes CASSSRGKHIQYF. V is TRBV6-6 and J is TRBJ2-4; TRBD1 aligns across 7 bases. After removal of 4 bases from V and 8 bases from J, the junction contained 5 bases not matched to a gene. Looked up from germline, CDR1 is MNHNY and CDR2 is SVGAGI (reference sequence). The CDR3 sequence is 13 residues long.